This T cell receptor beta chain originates from a study of spatial heterogeneity in lung cancer (dated by TCRdb to between 2017 and 2020). Context from the whole study: Samples were obtained from 65 to 90 patients with early-stage, untreated non-small cell lung cancer from the lung TRACERx cohort. Follow-up PBMC samples were sequenced whenever available, with the median time to follow-up being around 2 years after resection. Beta-chain transcripts were consistently detected in greater numbers than alpha-chain transcripts, which likely reflects a higher abundance of beta-chain transcripts. In the raw uncorrected reads, each unique combination of TCR and UMI appeared more than ten times on average. The study quantitatively compared TCR alpha and beta repertoires across multiple tumor regions, matched nontumor lung and blood in non-small cell lung cancer. The study linked features of the TCR repertoire to counts of nonsynonymous mutations, which were determined by whole-exome sequencing of tumor tissue. Both alpha and beta chains were TCR-sequenced in a few hundred tumor regions, around 65 matched nontumor lung samples and around 54 PBMC samples obtained at surgery.

This clonotype was detected only a few times. It has no known antigen specificity. Base qualities are not at hand, and no much larger clone is one base apart. The label giving this sample's time point can be read as: blood at routine non-recurrence follow-up after resection. Without any cell sorting, TCR sequencing was performed on whole RNA extracted either from tumor and nontumor lung tissue or from cryopreserved PBMC samples. Patients were selected for TCR sequencing only if sufficient RNA was available from at least two tumor regions. What the research found in general, with its limitations: Additional single-cell paired TCR alpha and beta sequencing was considered necessary to confirm, at a functional level, the hypothesis that regional TCRs recognize regional mutations. Only around 14 patients were included in the comparisons of baseline and follow-up blood repertoires. Ubiquitous expanded tumor TCRs were detected in blood more often at tumor resection than at routine follow-up.

Based on the germline V gene (reference sequence), the CDR1 and CDR2 sequences are DFQATT and SNEGSKA. A distance of 8 bases separates the germline ends of V and J, which lose 8 bases and 1 base respectively. The CDR3 measures 11 amino acids from cysteine to phenylalanine. Of all the DNA, just the CDR3 is kept, 33 bases in frame from base 1. The library came from 5' RACE. Sequencing was performed on a NextSeq 500. In the TCR library protocol, a unique molecular identifier was attached to each TCR cDNA molecule so that PCR and sequencing errors could be corrected. As for the authors' bioinformatics: TCR identification, UMI-based error correction and CDR3 extraction were performed with Decombinator tools. TCRs above a frequency of 2 per 1,000, corresponding to the top 1% of the tumor frequency distribution, were defined as expanded. Renyi diversity was calculated using the R vegan package after each repertoire was subsampled 100 times to 5,000 TCRs. To build CDR3 similarity networks, amino acid triplet string-kernel similarity was used, and CDR3s were connected when their pairwise similarity was above 0.82. TCRdb cleaned the public reads at Q25 with fastp, built clones with MiXCR and kept in-frame beta chains. Every entry covers one CDR3 protein and lists the most common genes and DNA from its rows. None of the V and J calls come from the authors' own analysis; TCRdb made them. The sample table holds around 47,000 distinct CDR3 sequences, of which under 8% were seen once. Around 38% of the sample is held by the ten biggest clonotypes.

The TCR sequence derives from a female donor with early-stage non-small cell lung cancer. The chain was built from TRBV20-1 and TRBJ1-2, with the D gene call left open. The source material was PBMCs, sampled at follow-up. This receptor carries the CDR3 CSRPVNYGYTF. The nucleotides read TGCAGTCGTCCCGTTAACTATGGCTACACCTTC.